One and the same sample provided the 2 T cell receptor beta chains below, sequenced in a study of cytotoxic CD8 clonotypes in ibrutinib-treated CLL. Sequencing was performed with immunoSEQ multiplex PCR; in TCRdb, only in-frame clones are kept and a portion is missing. The sample lists over 45,000 clones; 55% to 65% were seen once. The sample here was PBMCs, taken after 24 months of ibrutinib treatment. The source is a human donor with chronic lymphocytic leukemia.

The chain joins TRBV12-5 to TRBJ2-7; D is ambiguous. V shed 5 bases and J shed 4 bases, with 6 bases lying between them. Germline V gene data show CDR1 as LGHNT and CDR2 as FRNRAP. This CDR3 spans 11 amino acids. CDR3: CASGDGYEQYF. The CDR3 DNA follows: TGTGCTAGTGGTGACGGGTACGAGCAGTACTTC.

The chain couples TRBV28 to TRBJ2-1; maybe TRBD1 (6 bases). V was pared by 8 bases and J by 1 base, with 9 bases between. The CDR3 is 13 residues long. Germline CDR1 is MDHEN and CDR2 is SYDVKM. In DNA, the CDR3 is TGTGCCAGCCGGACAGATTCCTACAATGAGCAGTTCTTC. This gives the protein CASRTDSYNEQFF.